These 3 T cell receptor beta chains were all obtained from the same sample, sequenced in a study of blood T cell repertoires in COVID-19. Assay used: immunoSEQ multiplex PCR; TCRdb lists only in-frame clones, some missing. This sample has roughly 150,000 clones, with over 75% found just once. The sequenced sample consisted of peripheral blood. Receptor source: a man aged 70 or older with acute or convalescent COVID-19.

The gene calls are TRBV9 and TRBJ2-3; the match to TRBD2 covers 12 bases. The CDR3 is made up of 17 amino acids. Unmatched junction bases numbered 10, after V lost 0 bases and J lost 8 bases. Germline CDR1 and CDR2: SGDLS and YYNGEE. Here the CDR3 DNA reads TGTGCCAGCAGCGTAGTTGGGCTAGCGGGGGGGTTAGGTACGCAGTATTTT. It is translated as CASSVVGLAGGLGTQYF. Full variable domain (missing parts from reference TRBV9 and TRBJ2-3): DSGVTQTPKHLITATGQRVTLRCSPRSGDLSVYWYQQSLDQGLQFLIQYYNGEERAKGNILERFSAQQFPDLHSELNLSSLELGDSALYFCASSVVGLAGGLGTQYFGPGTRLTVL.

CDR3 sequence reads: CAISESQGFSSGNTIYF. The CDR3 DNA is TGTGCCATCAGTGAGTCACAGGGGTTTAGCTCTGGAAACACCATATATTTT. The chain uses TRBV10-3 and TRBJ1-3, with 7 nucleotides matching TRBD1. CDR3 length equals 17 residues. Trimming cost V 0 bases and J 0 bases; bases outside gene matches: 5. The germline CDR1 and CDR2 sequences are ENHRY and SYGVKD.

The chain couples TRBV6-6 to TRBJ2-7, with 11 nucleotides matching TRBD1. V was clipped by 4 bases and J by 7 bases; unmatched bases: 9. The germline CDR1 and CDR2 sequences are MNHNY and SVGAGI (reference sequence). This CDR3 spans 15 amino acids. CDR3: CASSLPGQGAGEQYF. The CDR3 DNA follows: TGTGCCAGCAGTTTGCCCGGACAGGGGGCGGGGGAGCAGTACTTC.